A single TCR beta chain is shown here with its context. As yet, its antigen is unknown. V was cut by 5 bases and J by 4 bases, with 18 bases left in between. The CDR3 has 15 amino acids. Looked up from germline, CDR1 is SGHTA and CDR2 is FQGNSA. This entry comes from a study of cytomegalovirus exposure and HLA in healthy donors. Turning to the study itself: Early released data had about 85 million unique TCRs, all coming from HLA-typed donors.

Broader study findings: Using a false discovery rate of 0.05, a later analysis showed that approximately 17,000 TCR beta sequences were associated with HLA alleles. The records held CMV serostatus as the only immune exposure information.

PCR was performed using 60 Vbeta and 13 Jbeta primers. Data came from immunoSEQ multiplex PCR; TCRdb stores just in-frame clones and leaves some out. The sample lists roughly 160,000 clones; around four fifths were seen once. Source material: PBMCs. The receptor comes from a woman in her 50s in good health and CMV-seronegative. The chain couples TRBV7-2 to TRBJ2-7, with a possible D match to TRBD2 (5 bases). CDR3 DNA: TGTGCCAGCAGCGACTGGAGCTTGGGAGAATACGAGCAGTACTTC. Its translation: CASSDWSLGEYEQYF.